The 12 T cell receptor beta chains below all came from one sample that was sequenced in a study of CD8 T cells in Susac syndrome. An amount of RNA that ranged from 0.5 to 1 ug was reverse transcribed with random hexamers. TCRdb redid the calling of the immunoSEQ multiplex PCR reads with MiXCR, one entry per CDR3 protein. This table has fewer than 200,000 distinct CDR3 sequences, approximately 93% appearing once. Source material: CD4+ T cells from PBMCs. The receptors here all came from a human donor in good health.

The V call is TRBV6-1, the J call TRBJ1-2; no reliable D call. The V end was cut by 1 base, the J end by 3 bases, with 12 bases between. This CDR3 is built from 15 residues. CDR1 is MNHNS, CDR2 SASEGT, per germline. The CDR3 protein is CASSEDGVPDYGYTF. For the CDR3, the DNA is TGTGCCAGCAGTGAAGACGGCGTTCCAGACTATGGCTACACCTTC.

The chain combines TRBV7-3 with TRBJ2-2, with a tentative D call TRBD2 (6 bases). Per germline, CDR1 SGHTA and CDR2 FQGTGA. The CDR3 is 15 amino acids. Trimming took 5 bases from V and 4 from J, leaving 14 bases between them. CDR3 residues: CASSPNPGLTGELFF. In nucleotides, the CDR3 is TGTGCCAGCAGCCCTAACCCGGGACTCACCGGGGAGCTGTTTTTT.

V gene TRBV19 combines with J gene TRBJ1-5; 12 nucleotides match TRBD1. CDR1 is LNHDA, CDR2 SQIVND, per germline (reference sequence). This CDR3 is built from 15 residues. Trimming took 7 bases from V and 6 from J; bases not matched to a gene: 7. The CDR3 nucleotides read TGTGCCAGTAACACGGGACAGGGGGCGATTCAGCCCCAGCATTTT. Translated: CASNTGQGAIQPQHF.

V usage is TRBV4-2 and J usage is TRBJ1-2; D remains unclear. Trimming took off 2 bases at V and 2 bases at J, with 9 bases between the two ends. The germline V gene has CDR1 LGHNA and CDR2 YNFKEQ. CDR3 length equals 14 residues. CDR3: CASSQQDGNYGYTF. CDR3 in DNA: TGTGCCAGCAGCCAACAGGACGGGAACTATGGCTACACCTTC.

Here the CDR3 reads CASRSGTGPQETQYF. Here the CDR3 DNA reads TGTGCCAGCAGGTCCGGGACGGGGCCCCAAGAGACCCAGTACTTC. This chain joins TRBV28 and TRBJ2-5; D is perhaps TRBD1 or TRBD2 (5 bases each). This CDR3 is 15 amino acids long. Germline V gene sequence: CDR1 MDHEN, CDR2 SYDVKM. V was trimmed by 6 bases and J by 1 base, leaving 15 bases between them.

V gene TRBV30 combines with J gene TRBJ1-5; D may be TRBD1 (5 bases). This CDR3 has 13 amino acids. The germline V and J ends were trimmed by 0 bases and 7 bases, with 10 bases remaining between them. The germline CDR1 and CDR2 sequences are GTSNPN and SVGIG (reference sequence). CDR3 sequence reads: CAWSVRGSQPQHF. DNA of the CDR3: TGTGCCTGGAGTGTACGGGGGTCCCAGCCCCAGCATTTT.

The chain joins TRBV7-9 to TRBJ2-7; D is tentatively TRBD1 or TRBD2 (6 bases each). Trimming shortened V by 5 bases and J by 3 bases, and 14 bases separated the two germline ends. Germline values: CDR1 SEHNR, CDR2 FQNEAQ (reference sequence). CDR3 size: 14 residues. CDR3 loop: CASSRTDGGYEQYV. The CDR3 DNA reads TGTGCCAGCAGCCGGACAGACGGGGGCTACGAGCAGTACGTC.

Of note for this clonotype: One end of the junction is discordant with germline, which a read error may explain. The chain has TRBV6-5 and TRBJ2-3; 9 positions match TRBD2. The CDR3 spans 13 residues. Germline V gene lookup returns CDR1 MNHEY and CDR2 SVGAGI. The CDR3 region has the DNA TGTGCCAGCAGGGGGACTAGCAAAGATACGCAGTATTTT. Protein product: CASRGTSKDTQYF.

This clonotype occurred a few times. The V gene is TRBV5-4, the J gene TRBJ2-7; 9 bases map to TRBD1. The trim removed 3 bases at V and 5 bases at J, leaving 9 bases unmatched. The CDR3 is 15 amino acids. CDR1 is SGHNT, CDR2 YYREEE, per germline (reference sequence). CDR3 sequence: CASSSRDRVGHEQYV. DNA for the CDR3: TGTGCCAGCAGCTCCCGGGACAGGGTAGGACACGAGCAGTACGTC.

The chain combines TRBV2 with TRBJ1-5; D not certain. CDR3 length: 14 residues. V shed 3 bases and J shed 6 bases, with 12 bases lying between them. Germline assignment: CDR1 SNHLY and CDR2 FYNNEI. The CDR3 nucleotides are TGTGCCAGCAGTGATCTGATGTGGGTTCAGCCCCAGCATTTT. It codes for CASSDLMWVQPQHF.

This clonotype was recorded once. V gene TRBV10-3 combines with J gene TRBJ2-2, with D possibly being TRBD1 (6 bases). V was shortened by 6 bases and J by 3 bases, with 14 bases between the two germline ends. Germline V gives CDR1 ENHRY, CDR2 SYGVKD. The CDR3 sequence is 15 residues long. The CDR3, as DNA: TGTGCCATCAGGAGACGACAGGAGGACACCGGGGAGCTGTTTTTT. This gives the protein CAIRRRQEDTGELFF.

The table lists this clonotype with a count of one. The V call is TRBV20-1, the J call TRBJ2-3, with D perhaps TRBD1 or TRBD2 (5 bases each). The CDR3 has 16 amino acids. Trimming took off 3 bases at V and 6 bases at J, with 22 bases between the two ends. CDR1 and CDR2 (germline): DFQATT, SNEGSKA (reference sequence). Written as DNA, the CDR3 is TGCAGTGCTAGTGAATTAATCAAGAGCTGGGGGGATACGCAGTATTTT. Its translation: CSASELIKSWGDTQYF.